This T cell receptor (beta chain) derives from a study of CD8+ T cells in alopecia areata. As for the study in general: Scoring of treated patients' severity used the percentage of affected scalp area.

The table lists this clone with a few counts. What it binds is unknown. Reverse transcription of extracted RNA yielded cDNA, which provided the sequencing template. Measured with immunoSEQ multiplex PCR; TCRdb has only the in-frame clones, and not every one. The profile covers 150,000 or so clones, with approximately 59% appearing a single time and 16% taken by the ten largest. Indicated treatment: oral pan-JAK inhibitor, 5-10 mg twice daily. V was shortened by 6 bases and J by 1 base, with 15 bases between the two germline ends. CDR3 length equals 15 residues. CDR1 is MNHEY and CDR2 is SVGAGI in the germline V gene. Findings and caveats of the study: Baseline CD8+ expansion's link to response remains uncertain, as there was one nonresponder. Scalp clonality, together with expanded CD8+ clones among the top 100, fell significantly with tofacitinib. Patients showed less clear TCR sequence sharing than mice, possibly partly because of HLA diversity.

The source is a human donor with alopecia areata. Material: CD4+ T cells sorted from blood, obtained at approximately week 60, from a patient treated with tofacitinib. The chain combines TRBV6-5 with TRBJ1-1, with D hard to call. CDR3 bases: TGTGCCAGCAGCAAAATCCCGGTTGAGAACACTGAAGCTTTCTTT. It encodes CASSKIPVENTEAFF.